The rows below give T cell receptor beta chains drawn from one sample of a study of blood T cell repertoires in COVID-19. Clones were sequenced by immunoSEQ multiplex PCR, and TCRdb holds only the in-frame ones, with some missing. The sample lists over 200,000 clones; 88% were seen once. Sequenced: PBMCs or T cells enriched from blood (not recorded which). The receptor source for this set is a woman in her twenties or thirties who had been exposed to COVID-19. Both conserved end residues are part of each CDR3.

v_call,cdr3_length,cdr3_aa
TRBV11-2,15,CASSLDHDRVYGYTF
TRBV5-1,17,CASSLAYTGGIRDEQFF
TRBV5-1,19,CASSLWAGQALASTDTQYF
TRBV11-2,16,CASSFLIAGNTGELFF
TRBV14,14,CASSQGRENYGYTF
TRBV6-1,12,CASSEGSTEAFF
TRBV6-5,15,CASTREAQNTGELFF
TRBV27,15,CASRLAGGVYNEQFF
TRBV12-3/TRBV12-4,13,CASSFGGNNEQFF
TRBV2,10,CASLEDEQFF